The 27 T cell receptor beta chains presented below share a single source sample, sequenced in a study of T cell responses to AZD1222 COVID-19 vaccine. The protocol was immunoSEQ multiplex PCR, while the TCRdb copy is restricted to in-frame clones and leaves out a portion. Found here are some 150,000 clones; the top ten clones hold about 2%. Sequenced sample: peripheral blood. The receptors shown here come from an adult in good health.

The DNA of the CDR3 is TGCGCCAGCAGTTCCCAGGGGGCCGGGGAGCTGTTTTTT. Its protein is CASSSQGAGELFF. This chain links TRBV10-1 with TRBJ2-2; 7 bases are shared with TRBD1. The J segment lost 6 bases and the V segment lost 5 bases, leaving 3 bases of the junction unmatched. The CDR3 spans 13 residues. Germline lookup yields CDR1 WNHNN and CDR2 SYGVQD (reference sequence).

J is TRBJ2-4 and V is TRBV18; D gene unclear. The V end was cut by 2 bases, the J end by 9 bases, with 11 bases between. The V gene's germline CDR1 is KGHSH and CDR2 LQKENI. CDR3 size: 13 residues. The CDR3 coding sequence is TGTGCCAGCTCACCATCCGAATTTGGCATTCAGTACTTC. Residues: CASSPSEFGIQYF. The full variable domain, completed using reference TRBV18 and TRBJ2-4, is NAGVMQNPRHLVRRRGQEARLRCSPMKGHSHVYWYRQLPEEGLKFMVYLQKENIIDESGMPKERFSAEFPKEGPSILRIQQVVRGDSAAYFCASSPSEFGIQYFGAGTRLSVL.

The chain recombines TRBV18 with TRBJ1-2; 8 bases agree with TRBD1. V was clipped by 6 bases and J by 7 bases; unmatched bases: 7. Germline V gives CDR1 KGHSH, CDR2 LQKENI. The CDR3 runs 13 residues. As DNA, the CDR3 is TGTGCCAGCTCGCCGACAGGGGCATTTGGCTACACCTTC. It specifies CASSPTGAFGYTF. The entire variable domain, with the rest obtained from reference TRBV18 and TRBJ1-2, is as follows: NAGVMQNPRHLVRRRGQEARLRCSPMKGHSHVYWYRQLPEEGLKFMVYLQKENIIDESGMPKERFSAEFPKEGPSILRIQQVVRGDSAAYFCASSPTGAFGYTFGSGTRLTVV.

The CDR3 sequence: CASSYSRQANYGYTF. The DNA of the CDR3 is TGTGCCAGCAGTTACTCGAGACAGGCTAACTATGGCTACACCTTC. The chain employs TRBV6-5 and TRBJ1-2; D might be TRBD1 (6 bases). The germline V and J ends were trimmed by 0 bases and 0 bases, with 8 bases remaining between them. Looked up from germline, CDR1 is MNHEY and CDR2 is SVGAGI. The CDR3 consists of 15 residues.

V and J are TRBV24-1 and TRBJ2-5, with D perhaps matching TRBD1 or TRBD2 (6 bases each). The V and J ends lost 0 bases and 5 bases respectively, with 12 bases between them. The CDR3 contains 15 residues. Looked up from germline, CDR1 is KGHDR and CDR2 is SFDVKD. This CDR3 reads CATSDLGGGMETQYF. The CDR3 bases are TGTGCCACCAGTGATTTGGGAGGGGGGATGGAGACCCAGTACTTC.

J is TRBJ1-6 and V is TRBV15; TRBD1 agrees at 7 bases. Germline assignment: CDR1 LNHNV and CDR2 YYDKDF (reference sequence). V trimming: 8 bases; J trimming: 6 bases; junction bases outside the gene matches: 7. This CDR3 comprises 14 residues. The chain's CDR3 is CATARDRANSPLHF. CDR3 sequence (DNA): TGTGCCACCGCGAGGGACAGAGCTAATTCACCCCTCCACTTT.

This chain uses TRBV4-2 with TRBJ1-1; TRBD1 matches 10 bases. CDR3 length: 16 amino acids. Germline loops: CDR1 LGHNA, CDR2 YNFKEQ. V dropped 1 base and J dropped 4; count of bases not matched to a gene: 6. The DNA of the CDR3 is TGTGCCAGCAGCCAAGCCATCGACAGGGGGCCCACTGAAGCTTTCTTT. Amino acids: CASSQAIDRGPTEAFF.

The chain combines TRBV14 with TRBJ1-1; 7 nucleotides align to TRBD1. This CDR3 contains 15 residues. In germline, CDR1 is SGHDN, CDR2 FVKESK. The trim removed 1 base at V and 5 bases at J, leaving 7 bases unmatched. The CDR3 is CASSQVMTGWTEAFF. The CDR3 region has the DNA TGTGCCAGCAGCCAAGTCATGACAGGGTGGACTGAAGCTTTCTTT. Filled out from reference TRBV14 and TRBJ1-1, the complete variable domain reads EAGVTQFPSHSVIEKGQTVTLRCDPISGHDNLYWYRRVMGKEIKFLLHFVKESKQDESGMPNNRFLAERTGGTYSTLKVQPAELEDSGVYFCASSQVMTGWTEAFFGQGTRLTVV.

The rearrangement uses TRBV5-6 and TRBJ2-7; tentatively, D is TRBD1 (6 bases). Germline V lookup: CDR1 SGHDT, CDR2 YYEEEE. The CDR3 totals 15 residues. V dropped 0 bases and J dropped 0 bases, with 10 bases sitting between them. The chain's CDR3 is CASSLGGHFSYEQYF. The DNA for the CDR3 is TGTGCCAGCAGCTTGGGGGGGCATTTCTCCTACGAGCAGTACTTC. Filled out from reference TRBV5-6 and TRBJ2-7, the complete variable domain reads DAGVTQSPTHLIKTRGQQVTLRCSPKSGHDTVSWYQQALGQGPQFIFQYYEEEERQRGNFPDRFSGHQFPNYSSELNVNALLLGDSALYLCASSLGGHFSYEQYFGPGTRLTVT.

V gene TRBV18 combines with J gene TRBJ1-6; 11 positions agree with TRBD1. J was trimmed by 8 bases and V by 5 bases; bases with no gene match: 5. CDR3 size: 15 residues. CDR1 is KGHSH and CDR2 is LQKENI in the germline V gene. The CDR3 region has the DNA TGTGCCAGCTCATCAAGGACAGGGGGCGATTCACCCCTCCACTTT. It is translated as CASSSRTGGDSPLHF.

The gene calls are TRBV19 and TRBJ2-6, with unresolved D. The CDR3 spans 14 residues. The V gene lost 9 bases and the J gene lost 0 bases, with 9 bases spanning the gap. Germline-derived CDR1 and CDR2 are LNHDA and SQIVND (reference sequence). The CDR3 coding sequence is TGTGCCAGCTCAACAACCTCTGGGGCCAACGTCCTGACTTTC. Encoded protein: CASSTTSGANVLTF.

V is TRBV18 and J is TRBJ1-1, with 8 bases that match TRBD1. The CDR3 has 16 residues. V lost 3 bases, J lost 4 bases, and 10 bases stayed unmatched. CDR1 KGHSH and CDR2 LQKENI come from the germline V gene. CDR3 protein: CASSPGQGSRSTEAFF. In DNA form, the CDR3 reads TGTGCCAGCTCACCTGGACAGGGAAGCAGGAGCACTGAAGCTTTCTTT.

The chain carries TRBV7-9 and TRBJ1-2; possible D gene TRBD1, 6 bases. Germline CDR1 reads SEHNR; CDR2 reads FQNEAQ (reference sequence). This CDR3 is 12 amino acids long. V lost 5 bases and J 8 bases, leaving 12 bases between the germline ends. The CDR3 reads CASSLQGTGYTF. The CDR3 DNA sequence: TGTGCCAGCAGCCTACAGGGTACGGGCTACACCTTC.

The CDR3 bases are TGTGCCAGCAGCTTAGCCAGGGACGCAGATACGCAGTATTTT. Its protein is CASSLARDADTQYF. The chain uses TRBV7-2 and TRBJ2-3, with D perhaps given as TRBD1 or TRBD2 (5 bases each). Germline V gives CDR1 SGHTA, CDR2 FQGNSA. Trimming stripped 0 bases from V and 4 bases from J, with 8 bases between. The CDR3 covers 14 residues.

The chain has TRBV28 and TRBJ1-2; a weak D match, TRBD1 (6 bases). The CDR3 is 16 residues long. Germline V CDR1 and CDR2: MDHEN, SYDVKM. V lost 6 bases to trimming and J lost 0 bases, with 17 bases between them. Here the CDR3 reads CASSPDQGSTNYGYTF. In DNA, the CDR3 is TGTGCCAGCAGCCCCGACCAGGGGTCGACTAACTATGGCTACACCTTC.

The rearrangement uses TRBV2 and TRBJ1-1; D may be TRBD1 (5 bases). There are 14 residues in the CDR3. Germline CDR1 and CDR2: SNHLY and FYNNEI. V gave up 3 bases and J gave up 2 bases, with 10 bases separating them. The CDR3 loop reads CASSDLGANTEAFF. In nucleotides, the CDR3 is TGTGCCAGCAGTGATTTAGGGGCTAACACTGAAGCTTTCTTT.

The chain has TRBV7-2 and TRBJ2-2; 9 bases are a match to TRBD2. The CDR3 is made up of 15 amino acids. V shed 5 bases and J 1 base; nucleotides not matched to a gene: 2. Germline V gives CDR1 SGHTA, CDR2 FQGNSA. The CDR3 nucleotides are TGTGCCAGCAGCATTAGCGGGGGGAACACCGGGGAGCTGTTTTTT. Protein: CASSISGGNTGELFF. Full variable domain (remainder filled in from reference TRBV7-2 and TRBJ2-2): GAGVSQSPSNKVTEKGKDVELRCDPISGHTALYWYRQSLGQGLEFLIYFQGNSAPDKSGLPSDRFSAERTGGSVSTLTIQRTQQEDSAVYLCASSISGGNTGELFFGEGSRLTVL.

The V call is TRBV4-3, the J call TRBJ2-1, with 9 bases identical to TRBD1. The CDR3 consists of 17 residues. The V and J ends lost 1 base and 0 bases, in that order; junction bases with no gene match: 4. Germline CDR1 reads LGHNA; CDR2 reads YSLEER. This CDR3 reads CASSQAPTGGSYNEQFF. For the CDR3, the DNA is TGCGCCAGCAGCCAAGCCCCGACAGGGGGCTCCTACAATGAGCAGTTCTTC.

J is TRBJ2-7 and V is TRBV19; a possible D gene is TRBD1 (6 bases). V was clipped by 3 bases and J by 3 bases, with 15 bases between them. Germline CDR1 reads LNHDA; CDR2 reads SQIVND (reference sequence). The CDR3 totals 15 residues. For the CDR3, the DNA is TGTGCCAGTAGTATGAGGGGGACCTTGGTCTACGAGCAGTACTTC. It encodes CASSMRGTLVYEQYF.

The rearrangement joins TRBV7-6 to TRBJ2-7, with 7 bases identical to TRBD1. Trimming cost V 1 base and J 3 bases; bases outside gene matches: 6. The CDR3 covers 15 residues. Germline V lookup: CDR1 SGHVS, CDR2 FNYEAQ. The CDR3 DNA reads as TGTGCCAGCAGCTTAGACCCCACAGGGGACTACGAGCAGTACTTC. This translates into CASSLDPTGDYEQYF.

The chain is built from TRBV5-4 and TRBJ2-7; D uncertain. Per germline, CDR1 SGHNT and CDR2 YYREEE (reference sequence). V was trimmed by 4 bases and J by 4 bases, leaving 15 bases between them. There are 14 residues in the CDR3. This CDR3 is CASSPQGPPYEQYF. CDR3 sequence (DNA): TGTGCCAGCAGCCCGCAAGGGCCCCCATACGAGCAGTACTTC.

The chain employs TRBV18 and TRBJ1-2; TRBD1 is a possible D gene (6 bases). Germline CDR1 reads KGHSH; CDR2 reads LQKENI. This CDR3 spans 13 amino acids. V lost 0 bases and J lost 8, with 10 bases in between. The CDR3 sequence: CASSPPRGGGYTF. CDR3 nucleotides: TGTGCCAGCTCACCACCGAGGGGGGGCGGCTACACCTTC.

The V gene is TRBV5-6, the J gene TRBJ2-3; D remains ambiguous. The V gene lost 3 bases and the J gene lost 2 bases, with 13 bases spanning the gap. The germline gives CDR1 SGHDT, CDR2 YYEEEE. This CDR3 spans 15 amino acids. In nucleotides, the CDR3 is TGTGCCAGCAGCTATAGCCTTTACCTCACAGATACGCAGTATTTT. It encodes CASSYSLYLTDTQYF.

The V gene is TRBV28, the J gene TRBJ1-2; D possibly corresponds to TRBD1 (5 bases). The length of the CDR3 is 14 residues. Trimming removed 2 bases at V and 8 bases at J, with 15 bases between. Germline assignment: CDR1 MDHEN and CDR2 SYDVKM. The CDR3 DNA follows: TGTGCCAGCAGTTTAGTAAGAGGGGCCGGGGGCTACACCTTC. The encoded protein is CASSLVRGAGGYTF.

The CDR3 DNA reads TGTGCCAGCAGTCCAGACAGGATTCCCTATAATTCACCCCTCCACTTT. Protein: CASSPDRIPYNSPLHF. The V call is TRBV28, the J call TRBJ1-6; D perhaps matches TRBD1 (6 bases). The CDR3 loop spans 16 amino acids. Deletions cut 5 bases from V and 2 bases from J, with 13 bases between. Germline V gene sequence: CDR1 MDHEN, CDR2 SYDVKM.

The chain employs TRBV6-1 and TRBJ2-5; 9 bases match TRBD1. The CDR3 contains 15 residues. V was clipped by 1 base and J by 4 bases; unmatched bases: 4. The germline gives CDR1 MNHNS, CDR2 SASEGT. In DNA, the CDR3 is TGTGCCAGCAGTGAAGGTGGGGGACAGGGAGAGACCCAGTACTTC. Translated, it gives CASSEGGGQGETQYF.

The CDR3 reads CASSLSSTGIRSGELFF. The CDR3 nucleotides are TGCGCCAGCAGCTTAAGTTCTACCGGGATAAGGAGCGGGGAGCTGTTTTTT. This rearrangement joins TRBV5-1 to TRBJ2-2, with a possible D match to TRBD2 (5 bases). The CDR3 contains 17 residues. Germline values: CDR1 SGHRS, CDR2 YFSETQ. The ends were cut back, 2 bases at V and 7 bases at J, with 21 bases in the middle.